This T cell receptor beta chain was recovered during a study of T cells in Graves' hyperthyroidism and ophthalmopathy. This CDR3 spans 12 amino acids. CDR1 and CDR2 (germline): MNHNS, SASEGT. Between the trimmed V and J ends, which lost 5 bases and 6 bases, there was a span of 11 bases. Amplification targeted TCR beta CDR3 regions from RNA transcripts. HTBI primers drove first-round RT-PCR of the TCR CDR3. TCRdb called the multiplex PCR reads again in MiXCR, with one record for every CDR3 protein. Of 450,000 to 700,000 distinct CDR3 sequences in the sample, about 43% are singletons; the top ten hold roughly 20%. About this clonotype itself: Being one base from a much bigger clone, this may be a read error.

The material sequenced was peripheral blood or thyroid tissue (not recorded which). The receptor was isolated from an adult woman with Graves' disease, either hyperthyroidism or ophthalmopathy (not recorded which). This rearrangement joins TRBV6-1 to TRBJ2-7; D unresolved. The CDR3 nucleotides are TGTGCCAGCAGTCCCCTCCCCGGCGAGCAGTACTTC. It codes for CASSPLPGEQYF.